This T cell receptor (beta chain) was captured in a study of molecular identifiers for immune sequencing clone quantification. General study results and limits: Spiked-in Jurkat TCR RNA corresponding to one cell was reported as detectable against about 1 million naive cells.

In its sample, this clonotype was seen many times. Its cognate antigen is unknown. Listed TCR primers, together with previously described methods, were used for the bulk TCR libraries. TCRdb analysed the PCR reads with MiXCR anew, one entry per CDR3 protein. This sample has approximately 550,000 distinct CDR3 sequences; over 20% occur once, and the top ten carry about 0.84%. The CDR3 is 16 residues long. V lost 4 bases to trimming and J lost 2 bases; unmatched junction nucleotides: 8. Germline V lookup: CDR1 SQVTM, CDR2 ANQGSEA. Naive CD8 T cells were FACS-sorted by CD8+CD4-CCR7+CD45RA+ markers. The TCR comes from a human donor in good health. Some libraries in this study had Jurkat cell RNA spiked in. Sample: naive CD8+ T cells from blood, with Jurkat cell RNA spiked in. Subset specified: FACS-sorted CD8+CD4-CCR7+CD45RA+ naive T cells. The chain joins TRBV29-1 to TRBJ2-3; 11 bases match TRBD2. This chain's CDR3 is CSVGLGTSGFTDTQYF. CDR3 coding DNA: TGCAGCGTTGGGCTAGGGACTAGCGGATTCACAGATACGCAGTATTTT.